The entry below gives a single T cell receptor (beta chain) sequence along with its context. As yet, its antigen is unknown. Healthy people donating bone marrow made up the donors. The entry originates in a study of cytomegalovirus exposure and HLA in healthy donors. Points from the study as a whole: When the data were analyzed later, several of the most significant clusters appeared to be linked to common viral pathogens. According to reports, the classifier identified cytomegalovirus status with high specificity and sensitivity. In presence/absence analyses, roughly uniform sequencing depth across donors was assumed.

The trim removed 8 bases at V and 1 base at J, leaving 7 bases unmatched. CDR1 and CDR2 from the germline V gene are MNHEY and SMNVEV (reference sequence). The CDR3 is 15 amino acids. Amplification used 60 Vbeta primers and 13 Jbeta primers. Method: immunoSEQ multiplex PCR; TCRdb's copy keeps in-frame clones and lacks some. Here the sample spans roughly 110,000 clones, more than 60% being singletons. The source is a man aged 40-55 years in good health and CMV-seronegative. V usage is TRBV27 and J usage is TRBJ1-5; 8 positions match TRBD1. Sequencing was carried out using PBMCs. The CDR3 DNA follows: TGTGCCAGCTGGCTTACAGGGGGGAGCAATCAGCCCCAGCATTTT. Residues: CASWLTGGSNQPQHF.